These 29 T cell receptor beta chains share one sample of origin, sequenced in a study of beta chain features in type 1 diabetes. These receptors' antigens are unknown. Study findings and constraints: Within each of all four CD4+ subsets, Type 1 diabetes patients had TCRB CDR3s that were moderately but significantly shorter.

All of the isolated RNA was reverse transcribed, so expressed TCRB transcripts were sequenced. Sequenced by immunoSEQ multiplex PCR; TCRdb stores in-frame clones only, minus some. The sample yields some 130,000 clones, 9% seen once. What was sequenced was central memory CD4+ T cells from blood. The receptors were gathered from a man under 40 with type 1 diabetes.

This clone was counted ten times or more. The chain uses TRBV28 and TRBJ2-4, with a tentative D call TRBD1 (5 bases). Germline V gene lookup returns CDR1 MDHEN and CDR2 SYDVKM. CDR3 length: 16 residues. Trimming shortened V by 7 bases and J by 7 bases, and 23 bases separated the two germline ends. CDR3 bases: TGTGCCAGCACTCCATGGAGTGGCAGGGAAGCTAACATTCAGTACTTC. Translated, it gives CASTPWSGREANIQYF.

The chain combines TRBV9 with TRBJ1-1; D gene uncertain. Germline-derived CDR1 and CDR2 are SGDLS and YYNGEE. Deletions cut 6 bases from V and 0 bases from J, with 9 bases between. This CDR3 is built from 13 residues. CDR3 DNA sequence: TGTGCCAGCACCCGGGTCATGAACACTGAAGCTTTCTTT. Encoded protein: CASTRVMNTEAFF.

This chain uses TRBV19 with TRBJ1-3; tentative D call: TRBD1 (6 bases). Germline V lookup: CDR1 LNHDA, CDR2 SQIVND (reference sequence). The CDR3 is 10 amino acids. The V end lost 6 bases, the J end lost 10 bases, and 7 bases lay between the germline ends. The CDR3 region has the DNA TGTGCCAGTAGCAGGGGAACCATATATTTT. This codes for CASSRGTIYF. Full variable domain (remainder filled in from reference TRBV19 and TRBJ1-3): DGGITQSPKYLFRKEGQNVTLSCEQNLNHDAMYWYRQDPGQGLRLIYYSQIVNDFQKGDIAEGYSVSREKKESFPLTVTSAQKNPTAFYLCASSRGTIYFGEGSWLTVV.

A few counts support this clone. The rearrangement joins TRBV29-1 to TRBJ2-2; the match to TRBD1 covers 10 bases. CDR1 and CDR2 from the germline V gene are SQVTM and ANQGSEA. The CDR3 runs to 15 residues. J was trimmed by 1 base and V by 7 bases; bases with no gene match: 6. Here the CDR3 DNA reads TGCAGCGCAAGGACAGGGGGTGAGAACACCGGGGAGCTGTTTTTT. It translates to CSARTGGENTGELFF.

This clone turned up a few times. This sample also contains other DNA sequences that code for the same CDR3. The chain joins TRBV30 to TRBJ1-6, with 9 bases fitting TRBD1. Germline V gene sequence: CDR1 GTSNPN, CDR2 SVGIG (reference sequence). This CDR3 comprises 15 residues. With 3 bases clipped from V and 4 bases from J, the junction kept 4 bases outside the gene matches. The DNA for the CDR3 is TGTGCCTGGAGCTGGACAGGGGATTATAATTCACCCCTCCACTTT. Translated: CAWSWTGDYNSPLHF.

V gene TRBV4-1 combines with J gene TRBJ2-3, with D maybe TRBD1 (6 bases). The CDR3 has 14 amino acids. Trimming shortened V by 3 bases and J by 0 bases, and 7 bases separated the two germline ends. The germline CDR1 and CDR2 sequences are MGHRA and YSYEKL. This CDR3 is CASSHGQSTDTQYF. CDR3 bases: TGCGCCAGCAGCCATGGACAGAGCACAGATACGCAGTATTTT.

In this sample, this clone turned up many times. The V gene is TRBV5-6, the J gene TRBJ2-2; 12 bases are a match to TRBD1. Germline V gene lookup returns CDR1 SGHDT and CDR2 YYEEEE. The CDR3 is 18 residues long. V lost 4 bases, J lost 7 bases, and 14 bases stayed unmatched. CDR3 loop: CASSPGGMGQGAYGELFF. The CDR3 bases are TGTGCCAGCAGCCCCGGTGGTATGGGACAGGGGGCGTACGGGGAGCTGTTTTTT. Using reference TRBV5-6 and TRBJ2-2 for the parts outside the CDR3, the full variable domain is DAGVTQSPTHLIKTRGQQVTLRCSPKSGHDTVSWYQQALGQGPQFIFQYYEEEERQRGNFPDRFSGHQFPNYSSELNVNALLLGDSALYLCASSPGGMGQGAYGELFFGEGSRLTVL.

This clone was counted only a few times. This chain links TRBV7-2 with TRBJ2-7; 7 bases line up with TRBD1. The junction had 6 bases not matched to a gene; V was cut back by 5 bases and J by 5 bases. This CDR3 is built from 13 residues. The germline CDR1 and CDR2 sequences are SGHTA and FQGNSA. CDR3 protein: CASSPTGDHEQYF. In nucleotides, the CDR3 is TGTGCCAGCAGCCCAACAGGGGACCACGAGCAGTACTTC.

This clone was recorded a few times. The CDR3 DNA reads as TGCAGCGTCCAAGTTGGGGGGGCAGCCTTTAAGGATACGCAGTATTTT. As protein: CSVQVGGAAFKDTQYF. The chain is built from TRBV29-1 and TRBJ2-3; D perhaps matches TRBD2 (7 bases). V lost 6 bases and J 6 bases, leaving 25 bases between the germline ends. CDR1 SQVTM and CDR2 ANQGSEA come from the germline V gene. The CDR3 is 16 amino acids.

The chain joins TRBV5-1 to TRBJ1-1; 8 bases are a match to TRBD1. This CDR3 comprises 15 residues. The germline CDR1 and CDR2 sequences are SGHRS and YFSETQ. V lost 0 bases to trimming and J lost 5 bases; unmatched junction nucleotides: 6. DNA of the CDR3: TGCGCCAGCAGCTTGGGCCAGGGGGCCGGGACTGAAGCTTTCTTT. It yields the protein CASSLGQGAGTEAFF.

The genes are TRBV4-2 and TRBJ2-1; 11 bases are shared with TRBD2. The CDR3 covers 18 residues. Trimming took 0 bases from V and 6 from J; bases not matched to a gene: 10. CDR1 and CDR2 (germline): LGHNA, YNFKEQ. CDR3 bases: TGTGCCAGCAGCCAAGAACGTAGCGGGGGGGGCCATTTCAATGAGCAGTTCTTC. This encodes CASSQERSGGGHFNEQFF.

This clone was picked up a small number of times. The V gene is TRBV6-5, the J gene TRBJ1-6; 7 bases match TRBD1. V gave up 5 bases and J gave up 8 bases; unmatched junction bases: 6. The CDR3 is made up of 14 amino acids. CDR1 and CDR2 from the germline V gene are MNHEY and SVGAGI. CDR3 sequence reads: CASSATGRDSPLHF. In DNA, the CDR3 is TGTGCCAGCAGTGCGACAGGGCGGGATTCACCCCTCCACTTT.

This clone was counted only a few times. V usage is TRBV29-1 and J usage is TRBJ2-3, with a possible D match to TRBD2 (6 bases). Between the trimmed V and J ends, which lost 6 bases and 4 bases, there was a span of 14 bases. Germline values: CDR1 SQVTM, CDR2 ANQGSEA. The CDR3 contains 13 residues. CDR3 DNA sequence: TGCAGCGTCGGCCGGGGGTCGGCAGATACGCAGTATTTT. Translated, it gives CSVGRGSADTQYF.

The genes are TRBV18 and TRBJ1-1; no definite D call. This CDR3 spans 16 amino acids. V was pared by 2 bases and J by 2 bases, with 15 bases between. In germline, CDR1 is KGHSH, CDR2 LQKENI. The CDR3 sequence: CASSPLRGGGNTEAFF. CDR3 nucleotides: TGTGCCAGCTCACCATTGCGGGGTGGTGGAAACACTGAAGCTTTCTTT.

The CDR3 DNA follows: TGTGCCAGCTCAACCGGGGGGTGGACAGATACGCAGTATTTT. Protein product: CASSTGGWTDTQYF. V gene TRBV18 combines with J gene TRBJ2-3; 7 bases agree with TRBD2. In germline, CDR1 is KGHSH, CDR2 LQKENI. The CDR3 is made up of 14 amino acids. Trimming cost V 5 bases and J 3 bases; bases outside gene matches: 5.

In its sample, this clone was seen a few times. This chain connects TRBV10-2 to TRBJ1-6, with TRBD1 identical over 9 bases. Looked up from germline, CDR1 is WSHSY and CDR2 is SAAADI. After removal of 7 bases from V and 5 bases from J, the junction contained 3 bases not matched to a gene. The CDR3 has 14 residues. CDR3 bases: TGCGCCAGCATGAGGACAGGGGATAATTCACCCCTCCACTTT. It yields the protein CASMRTGDNSPLHF.

This clone was found a few times. The V call is TRBV28, the J call TRBJ2-4, with D unclear. V lost 3 bases to trimming and J lost 0 bases, with 12 bases between them. Germline CDR1 is MDHEN and CDR2 is SYDVKM. The CDR3 is 16 residues long. CDR3 sequence reads: CASSLLALGAKNIQYF. CDR3 DNA sequence: TGTGCCAGCAGTTTGTTGGCTCTAGGAGCCAAAAACATTCAGTACTTC.

This clone has just a few counts. The rearrangement joins TRBV6-5 to TRBJ1-6; no definite D call. This CDR3 has 15 amino acids. The germline gives CDR1 MNHEY, CDR2 SVGAGI. V was cut by 8 bases and J by 7 bases, with 18 bases left in between. The CDR3 region is CASSLHPQRNSPLHF. The CDR3 nucleotides read TGTGCCAGCTCTCTCCATCCCCAGCGGAATTCACCCCTCCACTTT.

This clone has more than one count but fewer than ten. V and J are TRBV5-1 and TRBJ2-2; D gene uncertain. V was cut by 3 bases and J by 0 bases, with 9 bases left in between. Per germline, CDR1 SGHRS and CDR2 YFSETQ. The CDR3 has 15 residues. CDR3 bases: TGCGCCAGCAGCTCAGGCGCCTCGAACACCGGGGAGCTGTTTTTT. Residues: CASSSGASNTGELFF.

The table lists this clone with a few counts. CDR3 sequence: CASSLGGTGNGYTF. The CDR3 DNA reads as TGTGCCAGCAGCTTGGGGGGGACAGGGAATGGCTACACCTTC. The genes are TRBV5-4 and TRBJ1-2; 9 bases agree with TRBD1. This CDR3 has 14 amino acids. Germline CDR1 and CDR2: SGHNT and YYREEE (reference sequence). V lost 0 bases, J lost 6 bases, and 3 bases stayed unmatched. The entire variable domain, with the rest obtained from reference TRBV5-4 and TRBJ1-2, is as follows: ETGVTQSPTHLIKTRGQQVTLRCSSQSGHNTVSWYQQALGQGPQFIFQYYREEENGRGNFPPRFSGLQFPNYSSELNVNALELDDSALYLCASSLGGTGNGYTFGSGTRLTVV.

Note on this clone: At one of its ends the junction is not consistent with the germline gene, which may arise from a read error. V and J are TRBV7-9 and TRBJ2-3; 10 nucleotides align to TRBD1. This CDR3 is built from 15 residues. Per germline, CDR1 SEHNR and CDR2 FQNEAQ (reference sequence). CDR3 DNA: TGCGCCAGCAGCTATGGGACAGGGGGCACAGATACGCAGTATTTT. Amino acids: CASSYGTGGTDTQYF.

The sample holds a few counts of this clone. The V gene is TRBV9, the J gene TRBJ2-1; 8 bases match TRBD2. The V and J ends lost 0 bases and 9 bases, in that order; junction bases with no gene match: 11. Germline CDR1 SGDLS, CDR2 YYNGEE. The CDR3 totals 16 residues. The CDR3 here is CASSVEWYGGAGEQFF. In nucleotides, the CDR3 is TGTGCCAGCAGCGTAGAGTGGTACGGGGGGGCCGGTGAGCAGTTCTTC.

At least ten counts were recorded for this clone. The chain is built from TRBV7-6 and TRBJ1-2; D remains unclear. The germline V and J ends were trimmed by 3 bases and 4 bases, with 9 bases remaining between them. CDR3 length: 13 residues. The germline V gene encodes CDR1 SGHVS and CDR2 FNYEAQ. This CDR3 reads CASSFAGSYGYTF. In nucleotides, the CDR3 is TGTGCCAGCAGCTTTGCGGGATCCTATGGCTACACCTTC.

This clone appeared a few times. The chain couples TRBV5-1 to TRBJ2-7; 7 bases align to TRBD1. V was clipped by 2 bases and J by 5 bases; unmatched bases: 10. The length of the CDR3 is 15 residues. The germline CDR1 and CDR2 sequences are SGHRS and YFSETQ. The CDR3 protein is CASSFSAGGIDEQYF. The CDR3 DNA sequence: TGCGCCAGCAGCTTTTCGGCAGGGGGTATAGACGAGCAGTACTTC.

The chain combines TRBV14 with TRBJ2-1, with 9 nucleotides matching TRBD1. This CDR3 is built from 18 residues. Germline CDR1 is SGHDN and CDR2 is FVKESK. With V trimmed by 1 base and J by 8 bases, 15 bases remained unmatched. Here the CDR3 DNA reads TGTGCCAGCAGCCAAGCCCCTCACACGACAGGGGGTATCGATGAGCAGTTCTTC. Its translation is CASSQAPHTTGGIDEQFF.

The rearrangement uses TRBV4-2 and TRBJ1-4; tentative D call: TRBD1 (6 bases). V was pared by 1 base and J by 8 bases, with 11 bases between. The V gene's germline CDR1 is LGHNA and CDR2 YNFKEQ. The CDR3 is made up of 14 amino acids. DNA of the CDR3: TGTGCCAGCAGCCAAGCACAGGGCGAGGAAAAACTGTTTTTT. Protein sequence: CASSQAQGEEKLFF.

Only a few counts were recorded for this clone. V gene TRBV25-1 combines with J gene TRBJ2-5, with 13 bases identical to TRBD2. Per germline, CDR1 MGHDK and CDR2 SYGVNS. J was trimmed by 4 bases and V by 8 bases; bases with no gene match: 4. The CDR3 extends over 14 amino acids. The CDR3 region is CASGTSGAGETQYF. The CDR3 DNA sequence: TGTGCCAGCGGGACTAGCGGGGCTGGAGAGACCCAGTACTTC.

This clone was picked up a small number of times. The chain has TRBV29-1 and TRBJ2-1, with TRBD1 as a possible D gene (6 bases). This CDR3 region has 14 residues. Germline CDR1 and CDR2: SQVTM and ANQGSEA. Between the trimmed V and J ends, which lost 4 bases and 2 bases, there was a span of 12 bases. The CDR3 region is CSVVTGLTYNEQFF. The CDR3 DNA follows: TGCAGCGTTGTCACAGGGCTGACCTACAATGAGCAGTTCTTC.

Worth noting for this clone: The same CDR3 arises from other DNA sequences in this sample as well. The rearrangement uses TRBV9 and TRBJ2-7; a weak D match, TRBD1 (6 bases). Deletions cut 2 bases from V and 2 bases from J, with 8 bases between. The CDR3 consists of 13 residues. The germline V gene encodes CDR1 SGDLS and CDR2 YYNGEE. CDR3 loop: CASSVDSPYEQYF. CDR3 sequence (DNA): TGTGCCAGCAGCGTGGACAGCCCCTACGAGCAGTACTTC.